Following are 7 T cell receptor beta chains from one sample sequenced in a study of cytomegalovirus exposure and HLA in healthy donors. Vbeta (60) and Jbeta (13) primers were used in the PCR. TCRdb's table, derived via immunoSEQ multiplex PCR, lists solely in-frame clones and lacks some. The table lists approximately 200,000 clones, 75% to 80% of them singletons. The sample taken for sequencing was PBMCs. These receptors were obtained from a woman in her twenties or thirties in good health and CMV-seropositive.

This clone has more than one count but fewer than ten. The chain uses TRBV7-2 and TRBJ2-3; TRBD2 aligns across 13 bases. The CDR3 covers 15 residues. V lost 4 bases and J lost 5; bases outside the gene matches: 3. The V gene's germline CDR1 is SGHTA and CDR2 FQGNSA. The CDR3 here is CASSWGLAGIDTQYF. CDR3 DNA: TGTGCCAGCAGCTGGGGACTAGCGGGGATAGATACGCAGTATTTT.

This clone was detected a few times. J is TRBJ2-5 and V is TRBV7-8; D remains ambiguous. The V and J ends lost 4 bases and 2 bases respectively, with 11 bases between them. CDR1 and CDR2 (germline): SGHVS, FQNEAQ. CDR3 length: 14 residues. For the CDR3, the DNA is TGTGCCAGCAGCTCCAGGCTACCACAAGAGACCCAGTACTTC. It specifies CASSSRLPQETQYF. Using reference TRBV7-8 and TRBJ2-5 for the parts outside the CDR3, the full variable domain is GAGVSQSPRYKVAKRGQDVALRCDPISGHVSLFWYQQALGQGPEFLTYFQNEAQLDKSGLPSDRFFAERPEGSVSTLKIQRTQQEDSAVYLCASSSRLPQETQYFGPGTRLLVL.

The V and J genes are TRBV4-3 and TRBJ2-3, with 11 bases fitting TRBD2. Germline loops: CDR1 LGHNA, CDR2 YSLEER. CDR3 size: 20 residues. The V and J ends lost 3 bases and 2 bases, in that order; junction bases with no gene match: 16. Here the CDR3 reads CASSHQSIIAGGHVTDTQYF. CDR3 DNA: TGCGCCAGCAGCCACCAGTCGATTATAGCGGGGGGGCATGTCACAGATACGCAGTATTTT.

V and J are TRBV28 and TRBJ2-1; 9 bases match TRBD2. Germline values: CDR1 MDHEN, CDR2 SYDVKM. V gave up 7 bases and J gave up 0 bases; unmatched junction bases: 7. This CDR3 has 16 residues. Here the CDR3 reads CASTGDSGSSYNEQFF. CDR3 sequence (DNA): TGTGCCAGCACCGGTGATAGCGGGAGCTCCTACAATGAGCAGTTCTTC.

The J gene is TRBJ1-2, the V gene TRBV29-1; D is possibly TRBD1 (6 bases). The germline CDR1 and CDR2 sequences are SQVTM and ANQGSEA. V gave up 4 bases and J gave up 2 bases, with 32 bases separating them. The CDR3 is 20 residues long. The CDR3 loop is CSVGVVGPPLGRGGNYGYTF. DNA of the CDR3: TGCAGCGTTGGAGTTGTCGGACCACCTCTTGGGAGGGGGGGCAACTATGGCTACACCTTC.

The genes are TRBV10-2 and TRBJ1-5, with 8 bases lining up with TRBD1. V shed 6 bases, J shed 2 bases, and the junction held 6 bases outside the gene matches. CDR1 is WSHSY and CDR2 is SAAADI in the germline V gene. This CDR3 spans 15 amino acids. The CDR3 spells CASSPTGDRNQPQHF. In DNA, the CDR3 is TGCGCCAGCAGCCCGACAGGGGATCGCAATCAGCCCCAGCATTTT.

This clone has just a few counts. This specimen includes other DNA sequences encoding the same CDR3. The rearrangement uses TRBV5-1 and TRBJ1-2, with 7 bases aligning to TRBD1. V lost 4 bases and J lost 0; bases outside the gene matches: 3. Germline assignment: CDR1 SGHRS and CDR2 YFSETQ. The CDR3 has 14 amino acids. DNA for the CDR3: TGCGCCAGCAGCGGGACAGAGACTAACTATGGCTACACCTTC. As protein: CASSGTETNYGYTF.